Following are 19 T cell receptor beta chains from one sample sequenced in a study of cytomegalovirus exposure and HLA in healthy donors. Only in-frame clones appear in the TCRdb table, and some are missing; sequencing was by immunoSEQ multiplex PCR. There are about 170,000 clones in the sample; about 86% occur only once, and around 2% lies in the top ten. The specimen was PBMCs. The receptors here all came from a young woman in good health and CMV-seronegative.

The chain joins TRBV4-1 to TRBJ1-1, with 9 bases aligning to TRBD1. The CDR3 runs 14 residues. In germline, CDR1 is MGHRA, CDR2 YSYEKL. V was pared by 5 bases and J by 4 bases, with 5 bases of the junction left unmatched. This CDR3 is CASSWDREVTEAFF. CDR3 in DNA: TGCGCCAGCAGCTGGGACAGGGAGGTCACTGAAGCTTTCTTT.

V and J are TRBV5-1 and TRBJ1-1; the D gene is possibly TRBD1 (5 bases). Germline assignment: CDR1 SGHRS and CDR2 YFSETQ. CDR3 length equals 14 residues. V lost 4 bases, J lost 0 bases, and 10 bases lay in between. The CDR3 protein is CASSPRGLNTEAFF. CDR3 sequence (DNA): TGCGCCAGCAGCCCGCGGGGCTTGAACACTGAAGCTTTCTTT.

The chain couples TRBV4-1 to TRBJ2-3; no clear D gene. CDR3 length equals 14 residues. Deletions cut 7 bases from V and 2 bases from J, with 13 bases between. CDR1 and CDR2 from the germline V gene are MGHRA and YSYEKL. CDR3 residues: CASTLFTSTDTQYF. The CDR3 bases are TGCGCCAGCACCCTCTTCACTTCCACAGATACGCAGTATTTT.

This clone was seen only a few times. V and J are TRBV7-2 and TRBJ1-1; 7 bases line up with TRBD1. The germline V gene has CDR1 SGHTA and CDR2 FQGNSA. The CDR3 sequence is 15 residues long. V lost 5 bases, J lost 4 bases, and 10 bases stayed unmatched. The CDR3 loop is CASSTRQGQSTEAFF. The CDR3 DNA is TGTGCCAGCAGCACCCGACAGGGTCAGAGCACTGAAGCTTTCTTT.

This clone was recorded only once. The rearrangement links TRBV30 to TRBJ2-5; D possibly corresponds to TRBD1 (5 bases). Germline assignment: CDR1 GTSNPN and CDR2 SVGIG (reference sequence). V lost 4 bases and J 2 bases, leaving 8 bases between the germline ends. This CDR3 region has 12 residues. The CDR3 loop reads CAWKAGQETQYF. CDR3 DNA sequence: TGTGCCTGGAAGGCAGGGCAAGAGACCCAGTACTTC.

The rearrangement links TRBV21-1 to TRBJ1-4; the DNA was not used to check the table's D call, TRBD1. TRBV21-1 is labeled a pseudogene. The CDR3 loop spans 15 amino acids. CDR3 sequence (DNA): TGTGCCAGCAGCAAGGGCACCCTACCCGATGAAAAACTGTTTTTT. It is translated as CASSKGTLPDEKLFF.

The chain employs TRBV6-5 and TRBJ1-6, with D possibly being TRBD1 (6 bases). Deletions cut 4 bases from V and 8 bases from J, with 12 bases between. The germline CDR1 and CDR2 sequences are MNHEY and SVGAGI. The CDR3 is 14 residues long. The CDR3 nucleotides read TGTGCCAGCAGTTTACAGGGTGGCGATTCACCCCTCCACTTT. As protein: CASSLQGGDSPLHF.

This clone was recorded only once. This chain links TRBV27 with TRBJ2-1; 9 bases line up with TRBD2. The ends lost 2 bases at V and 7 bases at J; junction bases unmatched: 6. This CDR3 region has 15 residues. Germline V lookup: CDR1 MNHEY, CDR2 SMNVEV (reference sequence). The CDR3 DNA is TGTGCCAGCAGTTTACGCGGGAGGGCCTCGAATGAGCAGTTCTTC. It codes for CASSLRGRASNEQFF.

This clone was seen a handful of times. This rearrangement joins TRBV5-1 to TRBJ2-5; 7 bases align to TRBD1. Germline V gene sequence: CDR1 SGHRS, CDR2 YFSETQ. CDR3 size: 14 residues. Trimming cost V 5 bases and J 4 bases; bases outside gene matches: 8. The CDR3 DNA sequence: TGCGCCAGCAGACCAGACGAGGGGGCAGAGACCCAGTACTTC. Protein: CASRPDEGAETQYF.

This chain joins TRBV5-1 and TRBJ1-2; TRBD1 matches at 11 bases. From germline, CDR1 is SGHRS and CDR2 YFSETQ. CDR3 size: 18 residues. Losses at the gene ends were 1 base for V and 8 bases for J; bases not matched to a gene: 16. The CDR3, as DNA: TGCGCCAGCAGCTTGTCAGTAGGGACAGGGGGAGGTTCTTCCGGCTACACCTTC. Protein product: CASSLSVGTGGGSSGYTF. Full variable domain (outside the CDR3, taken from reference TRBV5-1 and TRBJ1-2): KAGVTQTPRYLIKTRGQQVTLSCSPISGHRSVSWYQQTPGQGLQFLFEYFSETQRNKGNFPGRFSGRQFSNSRSEMNVSTLELGDSALYLCASSLSVGTGGGSSGYTFGSGTRLTVV.

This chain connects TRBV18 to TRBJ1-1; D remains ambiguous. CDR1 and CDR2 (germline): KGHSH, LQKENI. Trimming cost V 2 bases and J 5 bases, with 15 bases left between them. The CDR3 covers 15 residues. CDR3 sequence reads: CASSPGEGPQTEAFF. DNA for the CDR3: TGTGCCAGCTCACCAGGGGAGGGCCCCCAAACTGAAGCTTTCTTT.

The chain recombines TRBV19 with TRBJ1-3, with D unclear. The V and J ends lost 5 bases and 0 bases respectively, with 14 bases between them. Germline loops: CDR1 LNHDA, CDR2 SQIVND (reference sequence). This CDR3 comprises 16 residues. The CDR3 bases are TGTGCCAGTAGTCCCCTGGGCACCAGCTCTGGAAACACCATATATTTT. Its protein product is CASSPLGTSSGNTIYF.

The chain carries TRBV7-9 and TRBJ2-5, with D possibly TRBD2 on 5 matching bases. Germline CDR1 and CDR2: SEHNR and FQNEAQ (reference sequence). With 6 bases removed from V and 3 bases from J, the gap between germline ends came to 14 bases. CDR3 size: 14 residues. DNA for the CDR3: TGTGCCAGCAGTTTCGAATGGAGGAAAGAGACCCAGTACTTC. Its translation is CASSFEWRKETQYF.

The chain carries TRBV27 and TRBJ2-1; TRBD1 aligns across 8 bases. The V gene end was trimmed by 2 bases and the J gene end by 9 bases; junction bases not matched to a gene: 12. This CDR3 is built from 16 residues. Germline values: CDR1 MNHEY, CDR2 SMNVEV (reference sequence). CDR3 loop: CASSLLSGGGATEQFF. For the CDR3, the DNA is TGTGCCAGCAGTTTACTCTCAGGGGGCGGGGCGACTGAGCAGTTCTTC.

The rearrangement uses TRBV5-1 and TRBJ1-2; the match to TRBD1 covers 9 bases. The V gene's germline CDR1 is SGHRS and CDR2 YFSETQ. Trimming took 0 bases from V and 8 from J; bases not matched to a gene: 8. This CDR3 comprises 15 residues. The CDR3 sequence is CASSLAWTGELGYTF. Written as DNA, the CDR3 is TGCGCCAGCAGCTTGGCCTGGACAGGGGAATTAGGCTACACCTTC.

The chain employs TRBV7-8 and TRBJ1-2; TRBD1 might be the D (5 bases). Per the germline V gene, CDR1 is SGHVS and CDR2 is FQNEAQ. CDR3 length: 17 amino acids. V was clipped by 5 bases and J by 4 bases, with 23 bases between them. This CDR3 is CASSRDHETRVAYGYTF. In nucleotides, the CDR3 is TGTGCCAGCAGCCGAGATCATGAAACCAGGGTAGCCTATGGCTACACCTTC.

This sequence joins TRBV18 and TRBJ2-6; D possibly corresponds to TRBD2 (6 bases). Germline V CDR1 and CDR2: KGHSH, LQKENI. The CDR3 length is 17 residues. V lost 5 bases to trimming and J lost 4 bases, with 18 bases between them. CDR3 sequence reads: CASSVGTHHSGANVLTF. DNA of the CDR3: TGTGCCAGCTCAGTGGGGACTCACCACTCGGGGGCCAACGTCCTGACTTTC.

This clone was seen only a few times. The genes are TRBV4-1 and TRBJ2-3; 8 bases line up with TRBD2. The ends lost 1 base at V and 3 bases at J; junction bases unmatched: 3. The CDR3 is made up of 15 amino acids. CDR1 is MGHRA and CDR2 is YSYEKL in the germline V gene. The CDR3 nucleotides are TGCGCCAGCAGCCAAGTTGCTAGCGGGACAGATACGCAGTATTTT. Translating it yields CASSQVASGTDTQYF.

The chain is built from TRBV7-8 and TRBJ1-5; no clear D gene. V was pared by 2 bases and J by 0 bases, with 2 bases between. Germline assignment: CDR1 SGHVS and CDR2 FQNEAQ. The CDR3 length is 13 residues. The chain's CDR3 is CASSLLSNQPQHF. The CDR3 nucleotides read TGTGCCAGCAGCTTACTTAGCAATCAGCCCCAGCATTTT. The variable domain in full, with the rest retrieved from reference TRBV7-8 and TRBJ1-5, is GAGVSQSPRYKVAKRGQDVALRCDPISGHVSLFWYQQALGQGPEFLTYFQNEAQLDKSGLPSDRFFAERPEGSVSTLKIQRTQQEDSAVYLCASSLLSNQPQHFGDGTRLSIL.